This paragraph reports one TCR beta chain. Its antigen is not identified. The data were taken from a study of response to subunit inactivated influenza vaccine. Germline CDR1 DFQATT, CDR2 SNEGSKA (reference sequence). The V gene lost 6 bases and the J gene lost 3 bases, with 15 bases spanning the gap. The CDR3 spans 13 residues. Study-wide points: New T cells are recruited in small numbers by each seasonal influenza vaccination, according to the authors' suggestion.

A single record per CDR3 protein comes from TCRdb applying MiXCR to the RT-PCR reads. The repertoire includes about 180,000 distinct CDR3 sequences, about 9.3% of them detected once, and 11% sits in the top ten. V usage is TRBV20-1 and J usage is TRBJ2-7, with D perhaps matching TRBD2 (7 bases). This specimen was non-naive T cells sorted from PBMCs, taken on the day of vaccination. This clonotype was sampled from a man between 50 and 59 years old who received an inactivated influenza vaccine. CDR3 sequence: CSARGGSGYEQYF. The CDR3 nucleotides read TGCAGTGCCAGGGGCGGGAGCGGCTACGAGCAGTACTTC.